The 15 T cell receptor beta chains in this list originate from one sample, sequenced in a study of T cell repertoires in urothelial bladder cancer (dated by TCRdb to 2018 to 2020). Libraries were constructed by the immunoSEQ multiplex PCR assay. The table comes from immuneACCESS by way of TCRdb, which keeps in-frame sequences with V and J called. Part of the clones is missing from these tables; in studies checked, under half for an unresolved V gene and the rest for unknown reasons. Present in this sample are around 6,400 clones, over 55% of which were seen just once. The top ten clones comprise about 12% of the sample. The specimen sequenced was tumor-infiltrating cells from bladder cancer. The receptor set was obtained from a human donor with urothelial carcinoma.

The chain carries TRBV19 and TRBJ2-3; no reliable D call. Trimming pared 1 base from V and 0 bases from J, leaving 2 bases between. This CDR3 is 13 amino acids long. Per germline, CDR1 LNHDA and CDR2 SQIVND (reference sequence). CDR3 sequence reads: CASSIASTDTQYF. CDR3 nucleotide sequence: TGTGCCAGTAGTATAGCTAGCACAGATACGCAGTATTTT.

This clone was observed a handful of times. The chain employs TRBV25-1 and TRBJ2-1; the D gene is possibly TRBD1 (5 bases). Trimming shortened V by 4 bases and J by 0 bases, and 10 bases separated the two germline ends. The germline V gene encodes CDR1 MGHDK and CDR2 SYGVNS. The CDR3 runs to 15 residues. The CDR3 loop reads CASSVGRPSYNEQFF. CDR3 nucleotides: TGTGCCAGCAGTGTGGGGCGGCCCTCCTACAATGAGCAGTTCTTC.

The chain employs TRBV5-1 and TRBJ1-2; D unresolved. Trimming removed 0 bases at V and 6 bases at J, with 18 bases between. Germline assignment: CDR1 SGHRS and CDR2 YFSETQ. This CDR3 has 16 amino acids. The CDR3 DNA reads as TGCGCCAGCAGCTTGGAGATCCGGGCACGTCGGGATGGCTACACCTTC. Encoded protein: CASSLEIRARRDGYTF.

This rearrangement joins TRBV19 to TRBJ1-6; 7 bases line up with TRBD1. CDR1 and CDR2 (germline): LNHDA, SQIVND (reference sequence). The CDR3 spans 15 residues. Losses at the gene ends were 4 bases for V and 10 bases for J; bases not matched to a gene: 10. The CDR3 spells CASSTTGTAKSPLHF. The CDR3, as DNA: TGTGCCAGTAGTACGACGGGGACAGCTAAATCACCCCTCCACTTT.

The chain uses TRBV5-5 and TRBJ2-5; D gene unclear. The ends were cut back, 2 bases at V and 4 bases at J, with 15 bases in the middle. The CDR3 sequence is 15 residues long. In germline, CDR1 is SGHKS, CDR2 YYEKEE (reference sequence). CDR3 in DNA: TGTGCCAGCAGCTTAGATCCTAGTACTGGAGAGACCCAGTACTTC. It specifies CASSLDPSTGETQYF.

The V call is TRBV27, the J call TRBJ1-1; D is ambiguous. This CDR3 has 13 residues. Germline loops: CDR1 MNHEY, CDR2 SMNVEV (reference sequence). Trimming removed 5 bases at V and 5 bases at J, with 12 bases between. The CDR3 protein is CASSASVGTEAFF. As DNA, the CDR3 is TGTGCCAGCAGTGCCAGCGTTGGGACTGAAGCTTTCTTT.

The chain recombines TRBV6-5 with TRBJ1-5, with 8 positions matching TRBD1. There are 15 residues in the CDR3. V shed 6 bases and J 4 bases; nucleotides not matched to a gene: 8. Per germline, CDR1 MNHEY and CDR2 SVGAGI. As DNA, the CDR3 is TGTGCCAGCAGAGGTTCCGGGACAGGAAATCAGCCCCAGCATTTT. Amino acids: CASRGSGTGNQPQHF.

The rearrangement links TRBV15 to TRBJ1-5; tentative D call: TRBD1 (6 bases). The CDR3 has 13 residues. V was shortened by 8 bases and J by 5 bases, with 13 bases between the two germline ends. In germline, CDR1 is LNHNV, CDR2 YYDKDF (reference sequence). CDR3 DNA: TGTGCCACCTTAGGACAGCGAGATCAGCCCCAGCATTTT. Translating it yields CATLGQRDQPQHF.

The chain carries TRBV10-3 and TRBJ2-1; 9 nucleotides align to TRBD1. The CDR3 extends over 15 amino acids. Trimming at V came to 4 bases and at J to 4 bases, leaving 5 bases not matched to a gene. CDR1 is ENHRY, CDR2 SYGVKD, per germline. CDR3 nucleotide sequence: TGTGCCATCAGTGGGGAGGGACAGGGATACAATGAGCAGTTCTTC. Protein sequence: CAISGEGQGYNEQFF.

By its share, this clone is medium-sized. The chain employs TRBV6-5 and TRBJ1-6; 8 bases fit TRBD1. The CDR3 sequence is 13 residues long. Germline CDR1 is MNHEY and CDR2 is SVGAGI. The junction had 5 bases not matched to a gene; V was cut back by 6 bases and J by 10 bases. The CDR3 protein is CASRATGGSPLHF. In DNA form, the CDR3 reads TGTGCCAGCAGGGCCACAGGGGGATCACCCCTCCACTTT.

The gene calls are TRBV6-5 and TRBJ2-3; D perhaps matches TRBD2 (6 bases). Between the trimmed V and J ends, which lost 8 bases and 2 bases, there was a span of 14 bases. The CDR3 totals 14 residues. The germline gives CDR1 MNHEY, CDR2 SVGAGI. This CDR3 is CASLLARNTDTQYF. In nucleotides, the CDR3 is TGTGCCAGCTTGCTAGCGCGGAACACAGATACGCAGTATTTT.

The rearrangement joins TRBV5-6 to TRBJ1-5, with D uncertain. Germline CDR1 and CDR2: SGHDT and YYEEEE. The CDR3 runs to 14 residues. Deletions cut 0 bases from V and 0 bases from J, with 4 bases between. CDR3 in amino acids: CASSLAGSNQPQHF. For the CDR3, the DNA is TGTGCCAGCAGCTTGGCTGGTAGCAATCAGCCCCAGCATTTT.

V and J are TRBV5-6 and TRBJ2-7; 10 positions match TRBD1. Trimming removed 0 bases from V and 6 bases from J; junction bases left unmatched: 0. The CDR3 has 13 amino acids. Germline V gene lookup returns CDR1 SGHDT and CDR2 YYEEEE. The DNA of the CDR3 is TGTGCCAGCAGCTTGGGACAGGGGGCCGAGCAGTACTTC. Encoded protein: CASSLGQGAEQYF.

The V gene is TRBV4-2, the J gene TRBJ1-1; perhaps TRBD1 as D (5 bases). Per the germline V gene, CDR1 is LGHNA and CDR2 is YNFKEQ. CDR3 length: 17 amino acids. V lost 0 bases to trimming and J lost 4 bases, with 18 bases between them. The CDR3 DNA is TGTGCCAGCAGCCAAGAGGGGGGAGGGATCGGTAGCACTGAAGCTTTCTTT. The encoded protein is CASSQEGGGIGSTEAFF.

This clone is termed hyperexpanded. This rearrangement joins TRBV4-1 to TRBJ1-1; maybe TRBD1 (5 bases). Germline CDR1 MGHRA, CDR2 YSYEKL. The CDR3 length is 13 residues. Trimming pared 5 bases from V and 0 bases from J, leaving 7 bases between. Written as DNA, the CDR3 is TGCGCCAGCAGCAGGGGAATGAACACTGAAGCTTTCTTT. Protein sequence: CASSRGMNTEAFF.